One T cell receptor (beta chain) is described in this entry. Original handling: How many nucleated cells were present was estimated from reference gene primer amplification. The method was immunoSEQ multiplex PCR; TCRdb's version includes in-frame clones alone and lacks a portion of them. That table is the source of V, J and clone size, and D and trimming were worked out from the DNA. The sample shows 40,000 to 65,000 clones, about 86% of them seen only once. The data are from a study of blood T cell repertoires in COVID-19. Study summary: Samples taken during acute and convalescent COVID-19 were collected in the United States, Italy and Spain. From T cells, B-cell-depleted T cells, or PBMCs came the material, which was cDNA or gDNA.

The CDR3 runs to 16 residues. Trimming cost V 8 bases and J 0 bases; bases outside gene matches: 8. CDR1 and CDR2 from the germline V gene are SGHTA and FQGNSA. V usage is TRBV7-2 and J usage is TRBJ2-2; 8 bases align to TRBD2. Sequencing was carried out using peripheral blood. This clonotype was obtained from a man aged 70-80 years with active COVID-19. The CDR3 region is CASGRGALANTGELFF. For the CDR3, the DNA is TGTGCCAGCGGGCGGGGGGCGCTGGCGAACACCGGGGAGCTGTTTTTT. The variable domain in full, completed from reference TRBV7-2 and TRBJ2-2, reads GAGVSQSPSNKVTEKGKDVELRCDPISGHTALYWYRQSLGQGLEFLIYFQGNSAPDKSGLPSDRFSAERTGGSVSTLTIQRTQQEDSAVYLCASGRGALANTGELFFGEGSRLTVL.